The 5 T cell receptor beta chains listed next were all sequenced from one sample in a study of blood T cell repertoires in COVID-19. The data were produced by immunoSEQ multiplex PCR, yet TCRdb's version contains in-frame clones alone and is incomplete. Among under 350,000 clones listed, more than 85% were seen once. Sequenced input: peripheral blood. The source of these receptors is a man aged 35-49 years with acute or convalescent COVID-19.

This sequence joins TRBV9 and TRBJ1-4; D is ambiguous. The CDR3 consists of 14 residues. Trimming stripped 3 bases from V and 0 bases from J, with 6 bases between. From germline, CDR1 is SGDLS and CDR2 YYNGEE. CDR3 sequence: CASSGTTTNEKLFF. CDR3 coding DNA: TGTGCCAGCAGCGGTACTACAACTAATGAAAAACTGTTTTTT.

This chain links TRBV7-9 with TRBJ2-7; weak D call: TRBD1 (6 bases). Trimming shortened V by 2 bases and J by 2 bases, and 13 bases separated the two germline ends. The germline V gene has CDR1 SEHNR and CDR2 FQNEAQ (reference sequence). This CDR3 region has 15 residues. The CDR3: CASSLFSQGTYEQYF. For the CDR3, the DNA is TGTGCCAGCAGCTTATTTTCTCAGGGGACCTACGAGCAGTACTTC.

This chain links TRBV5-4 with TRBJ1-2; D gene unclear. V gave up 4 bases and J gave up 4 bases, with 14 bases separating them. Germline V gene data show CDR1 as SGHNT and CDR2 as YYREEE (reference sequence). The CDR3 loop spans 14 amino acids. CDR3 DNA sequence: TGTGCCAGCAGCCTCGACGGGGTCCCCTATGGCTACACCTTC. Translation: CASSLDGVPYGYTF.

The V and J genes are TRBV6-5 and TRBJ2-3; 10 nucleotides align to TRBD1. In germline, CDR1 is MNHEY, CDR2 SVGAGI. V shed 6 bases and J 7 bases; nucleotides not matched to a gene: 10. CDR3 length: 15 amino acids. The CDR3 DNA is TGTGCCAGCAGCTACGGACAGGGGGAGGCAAATACGCAGTATTTT. This codes for CASSYGQGEANTQYF.

As concerns this clone: This sample also contains other DNA sequences that code for the same CDR3. The V call is TRBV27, the J call TRBJ1-2; perhaps TRBD1 as D (5 bases). From germline, CDR1 is MNHEY and CDR2 SMNVEV (reference sequence). The length of the CDR3 is 13 residues. V lost 4 bases to trimming and J lost 5 bases, with 11 bases between them. CDR3 nucleotide sequence: TGTGCCAGCAGTTCGCAGGGCACGTATGGCTACACCTTC. Amino acid sequence: CASSSQGTYGYTF.